The sequence of this TCR beta chain was determined in a study of T cells in Graves' hyperthyroidism and ophthalmopathy (dated by TCRdb to between 2018 and 2020). About the investigation overall: Peripheral blood was collected at initial diagnosis, before any treatment. TCR V-J signatures able to tell the groups apart were searched for in a discovery cohort of 90 to 100 patients, of whom more than 40 had Graves' ophthalmopathy and around 56 had stable Graves' hyperthyroidism. An independent validation cohort of 18 to 20 hyperthyroidism patients and approximately 16 patients who later progressed to ophthalmopathy tested prospective prediction of ophthalmopathy. The approximately 90 discovery patients were randomly split 7:3 into training and test sets. Thyroid tissue and blood T-cell repertoires from about six Graves' hyperthyroidism patients were also compared in the study. After blood sampling, hyperthyroidism patients were treated with methimazole at a starting dose of 30 mg daily, and ophthalmopathy patients were treated with high-dose intravenous methylprednisolone. The paper reports TCR Vbeta CDR3 sequencing of 140 or so peripheral blood samples: some 41 ophthalmopathy, fewer than 85 hyperthyroidism and approximately 17 progressor patients.

A patient counted as having stable Graves' hyperthyroidism if no progression to ophthalmopathy occurred over 18 months of follow-up. Hyperthyroidism patients were newly diagnosed, with disease duration under 2 months, and aged 18 to 65 years. Exclusion was applied to patients with uncontrolled infections, other autoimmune diseases, pregnancy or lactation. Diagnoses were based on clinical symptoms, serum thyroxine and TRAb, thyroid ultrasound and orbital computed tomography. PBMCs were separated from 8 to 10 ml of fresh peripheral blood using Ficoll-Paque density gradient centrifugation. Trizol reagent was used to extract total RNA, and RNA quality was then checked on an Agilent 2100 Bioanalyzer. Inclusive of the bounding cysteine and phenylalanine, the CDR3 is 16 residues long. The read is trimmed to its CDR3 DNA, 48 bases read in frame from base 1. Reading the germline V gene gives CDR1 MGHRA and CDR2 YSYEKL. V and J are truncated by 10 bases and 3 bases respectively, leaving an intervening sequence of 24 bases.

The TCR beta CDR3 regions were amplified from RNA transcripts. A first-round RT-PCR of the TCR CDR3 used the HTBI primer set with the Qiagen OneStep RT-PCR kit. The libraries were constructed in a second round of multiplex PCR and then size-selected and purified. Paired-end sequencing of the libraries was performed with 100 bp reads on an Illumina HiSeq2000. As for how the authors treated the data: SOAPnuke was used to process the raw data, with reads discarded if the reads contained adapters or uncalled bases, had a mean Phred below 15, or lacked an exact constant-primer or identifier match. High-quality paired reads were merged using COPE v1.2.5, and each unique nucleotide sequence was defined as a clonotype. MiTCR v1.1 was used to align clonotypes to the IMGT TRBV, TRBD and TRBJ reference segments. Analysis was restricted to V-J combinations with a frequency above 0.0001, which covered 99% to 99.2% of repertoires. A TCS score was defined as the ratio of F50 (clonal expansion) to E x V (chaos), with BLOSUM62-based TCRdist applied between CDR3 peptides within each V-J. Welch's t-statistics and random forest reduced just over 500 V-J features to roughly 13, which were used in a naive Bayes classifier (R e1071). TCRdb trimmed public reads at Q25 via fastp, called clones via MiXCR and kept in-frame beta chains. Rows are combined by CDR3 protein, so each entry shows the most common genes and DNA. TCRdb, not the original authors, processed these V and J calls. This sample gives approximately 520,000 distinct CDR3 sequences in total; roughly 20% of them show up just once. In total, the top ten clones hold 26% of the sample.

General findings and caveats noted by the study authors: In validation, the model predicted progression to ophthalmopathy with approximately 69% sensitivity and roughly 75% specificity, a median of 6.5 months before onset. Most expanded thyroid clonotypes (frequency above 0.001) were also detected in blood, suggesting blood repertoires may reflect thyroid immune responses. Sample size was not statistically predetermined, and blinding of investigators to group allocation was not performed. A 13 V-J signature model separated ophthalmopathy from stable hyperthyroidism, with 87.88% sensitivity and roughly 82% specificity in cross-validation and 80%/75% in testing.

This clonotype was seen at least ten times. Its antigen remains unidentified. No qualities accompany the bases; no much larger clone lies one base away. Sequencing was carried out using blood. In this chain, TRBV4-1 is recombined with TRBJ1-1; the D gene is perhaps TRBD1, from 5 matching bases. The TCR originated in a man between 18 and 35 years old with Graves' hyperthyroidism. The nucleotides read TGCGCCACCAGGGAGGTTAGTGAAGGAGGGGACACTGAAGCTTTCTTT. Its translation reads: CATREVSEGGDTEAFF.